This T cell receptor beta chain was identified in a study of CD8 T cells in ankylosing spondylitis. This clonotype was counted a few times. TCRdb passed the 5' RACE reads through MiXCR, listing each CDR3 protein once. The top ten hold just over 6.5% of the sample, which has hundreds of thousands of distinct CDR3 sequences, around 24% seen once. The CDR3 extends over 13 amino acids. The V segment lost 6 bases and the J segment 8 bases; nucleotides outside the gene matches: 9. This sequence was found in a male donor with ankylosing spondylitis or in good health (not recorded which). The chain employs TRBV12-3 or TRBV12-4 and TRBJ1-2; 7 nucleotides match TRBD1. Sequencing was performed on blood, either unsorted or a sorted T cell fraction (not recorded which). The CDR3 loop is CASRLDRADGYTF. The CDR3 DNA reads TGTGCCAGCAGACTAGACAGGGCTGACGGCTACACCTTC.